These 18 T cell receptor beta chains came from one sample sequenced in a study of blood T cells in healthy people across ages. Primed by a sample-barcoded 5' primer and a J-beta primer mix, a second PCR proceeded for 7 to 11 cycles. TCRdb reanalysed the 5' RACE reads using MiXCR and keeps one entry per CDR3 protein. The sample contains hundreds of thousands of distinct CDR3 sequences, around 49% of which appear only once. Sequenced material: blood. These receptor sequences come from an older woman in good health.

The table lists this clonotype with a few counts. The chain uses TRBV29-1 and TRBJ1-2; TRBD1 agrees at 9 bases. The germline V gene encodes CDR1 SQVTM and CDR2 ANQGSEA. CDR3 length: 14 amino acids. J was trimmed by 8 bases and V by 4 bases; bases with no gene match: 11. This CDR3 reads CSVAPGQGLFGYTF. In DNA form, the CDR3 reads TGCAGCGTTGCCCCGGGACAGGGTTTATTCGGCTACACCTTC.

In its sample, this clonotype was seen a few times. This chain links TRBV3-1 with TRBJ2-7; D may be TRBD1 or TRBD2 (5 bases each). Germline lookup yields CDR1 LGHDT and CDR2 YNNKEL (reference sequence). V lost 1 base and J lost 4, with 17 bases in between. This CDR3 comprises 16 residues. The CDR3 sequence: CASSQVRTGTHYEQYF. The CDR3, as DNA: TGTGCCAGCAGCCAAGTCCGCACCGGGACGCATTACGAGCAGTACTTC.

This clonotype was seen only a few times. The chain carries TRBV28 and TRBJ2-5; 8 bases are a match to TRBD2. The J call may be in error: the DNA end matches TRBJ2-7 better. This CDR3 is 14 amino acids long. Germline V gene data show CDR1 as MDHEN and CDR2 as SYDVKM. DNA of the CDR3: TGTGCCAGCAGTTTCGCGAGCGGGAGTGGCGAGCAGTACTTC. Protein: CASSFASGSGEQYF.

With regard to this clonotype: It may be a read error: a sequence one base away is much more abundant. The genes are TRBV7-9 and TRBJ1-1; D is uncertain. The V and J ends lost 0 bases and 7 bases respectively, with 6 bases between them. Looked up from germline, CDR1 is SEHNR and CDR2 is FQNEAQ (reference sequence). This CDR3 is 12 amino acids long. CDR3 sequence: CASSLAPGEAFF. The CDR3 bases are TGTGCCAGCAGCTTAGCGCCGGGTGAAGCTTTCTTT. Full variable domain (outside the CDR3, taken from reference TRBV7-9 and TRBJ1-1): DTGVSQNPRHKITKRGQNVTFRCDPISEHNRLYWYRQTLGQGPEFLTYFQNEAQLEKSRLLSDRFSAERPKGSFSTLEIQRTEQGDSAMYLCASSLAPGEAFFGQGTRLTVV.

The rearrangement links TRBV15 to TRBJ1-1, with TRBD1 identical over 9 bases. The germline gives CDR1 LNHNV, CDR2 YYDKDF (reference sequence). This CDR3 has 15 residues. The trim removed 5 bases at V and 5 bases at J, leaving 9 bases unmatched. The CDR3 nucleotides read TGTGCCACCAGCGAAGCTCCGGGACAGGGTACTGAAGCTTTCTTT. It yields the protein CATSEAPGQGTEAFF. The whole variable domain, filled in from reference TRBV15 and TRBJ1-1, reads DAMVIQNPRYQVTQFGKPVTLSCSQTLNHNVMYWYQQKSSQAPKLLFHYYDKDFNNEADTPDNFQSRRPNTSFCFLDIRSPGLGDTAMYLCATSEAPGQGTEAFFGQGTRLTVV.

In its sample, this clonotype was seen many times. The CDR3 DNA reads TGTGCCAGCATTATTATCGGAGGCACAGACCAAGAGACCCAGTACTTC. It specifies CASIIIGGTDQETQYF. The chain recombines TRBV5-6 with TRBJ2-5; D might be TRBD2 (5 bases). In germline, CDR1 is SGHDT, CDR2 YYEEEE. V was pared by 6 bases and J by 0 bases, with 18 bases between. The CDR3 length is 16 residues.

The V gene is TRBV29-1, the J gene TRBJ2-1; 9 nucleotides align to TRBD1. After removal of 7 bases from V and 5 bases from J, the junction contained 6 bases not matched to a gene. Germline lookup yields CDR1 SQVTM and CDR2 ANQGSEA. This CDR3 has 13 residues. CDR3 loop: CSGTGQGDNEQFF. CDR3 in DNA: TGCAGCGGAACGGGACAGGGTGACAATGAGCAGTTCTTC.

The J gene is TRBJ2-5, the V gene TRBV6-1, with D tentatively TRBD2 (5 bases). Germline CDR1 is MNHNS and CDR2 is SASEGT. V was shortened by 1 base and J by 8 bases, with 8 bases between the two germline ends. The CDR3 consists of 12 residues. CDR3 amino acids: CASSEGGSTQYF. In DNA, the CDR3 is TGTGCCAGCAGTGAAGGAGGGAGCACCCAGTACTTC.

This clonotype turned up a few times. The J gene is TRBJ2-1, the V gene TRBV11-3, with no clear D. Trimming took off 0 bases at V and 10 bases at J, with 7 bases between the two ends. The CDR3 totals 12 residues. Germline V lookup: CDR1 SGHNT, CDR2 YENEEA. In nucleotides, the CDR3 is TGTGCCAGCAGCTTAGATGGCCAAGAGCAGTTCTTC. Encoded protein: CASSLDGQEQFF. The full variable domain, in which reference TRBV11-3 and TRBJ2-1 provide the parts outside the CDR3, is EAGVVQSPRYKIIEKKQPVAFWCNPISGHNTLYWYLQNLGQGPELLIRYENEEAVDDSQLPKDRFSAERLKGVDSTLKIQPAELGDSAVYLCASSLDGQEQFFGPGTRLTVL.

On this clonotype: A read error may account for a junction end that differs from germline. The chain joins TRBV29-1 to TRBJ2-1, with D possibly matching TRBD1 (6 bases). Germline V lookup: CDR1 SQVTM, CDR2 ANQGSEA. This CDR3 spans 11 amino acids. The CDR3 spells CSGEVIGQKFF. In DNA, the CDR3 is TGCAGCGGTGAAGTAATCGGACAGAAGTTCTTC.

The genes are TRBV21-1 and TRBJ2-4; the D call TRBD1 from the table was never checked on the DNA. TRBV21-1 is a recognized pseudogene. The CDR3 length is 13 residues. The CDR3 region is CASSIAGADIQYF. In DNA form, the CDR3 reads TGTGCCAGCAGCATCGCAGGGGCGGACATTCAGTACTTC.

V gene TRBV29-1 combines with J gene TRBJ1-1; 7 bases line up with TRBD1. Germline CDR1 SQVTM, CDR2 ANQGSEA. The CDR3 runs 15 residues. J gave up 0 bases and V 4 bases, and 8 bases lay outside the gene matches. The CDR3 nucleotides read TGCAGCGTTGGAGGGAGGGGGCCGTTGAACACTGAAGCTTTCTTT. Amino acid sequence: CSVGGRGPLNTEAFF.

The chain has TRBV5-1 and TRBJ2-4; the match to TRBD1 covers 9 bases. CDR1 is SGHRS, CDR2 YFSETQ, per germline. After removal of 4 bases from V and 8 bases from J, the junction contained 7 bases not matched to a gene. The CDR3 extends over 14 amino acids. The CDR3 is CASSTTGGWDIQYF. The CDR3 DNA reads TGCGCCAGCAGCACCACAGGGGGCTGGGACATTCAGTACTTC.

Comment on this clonotype: At one end, the junction sequence differs from germline, possibly due to a read error. J is TRBJ2-1 and V is TRBV9; no clear D gene. Per the germline V gene, CDR1 is SGDLS and CDR2 is YYNGEE. This CDR3 has 14 residues. CDR3 bases: TGTGCCGGCAGCGTCAGTAGCTCCTACAATGAGCAGTTCTTC. Translation gives CAGSVSSSYNEQFF.

The chain is built from TRBV29-1 and TRBJ1-1; D is uncertain. V lost 3 bases and J 4 bases, leaving 9 bases between the germline ends. CDR3 length: 12 residues. Looked up from germline, CDR1 is SQVTM and CDR2 is ANQGSEA. CDR3 protein: CSVDTVSTEAFF. The CDR3 nucleotides are TGCAGCGTTGACACGGTGAGCACTGAAGCTTTCTTT. Supplemented by reference TRBV29-1 and TRBJ1-1, the full variable domain reads SAVISQKPSRDICQRGTSLTIQCQVDSQVTMMFWYRQQPGQSLTLIATANQGSEATYESGFVIDKFPISRPNLTFSTLTVSNMSPEDSSIYLCSVDTVSTEAFFGQGTRLTVV.

This chain connects TRBV29-1 to TRBJ2-7, with D perhaps TRBD2 (5 bases). The germline gives CDR1 SQVTM, CDR2 ANQGSEA. The CDR3 contains 11 residues. V lost 7 bases and J lost 1, with 8 bases in between. CDR3 bases: TGCAGCGCTGGGAGTTCCTACGAGCAGTACTTC. Protein sequence: CSAGSSYEQYF.

This rearrangement joins TRBV5-1 to TRBJ2-4, with 9 bases identical to TRBD2. TRBJ2-7 explains the end of the DNA better; the J call may be wrong. Germline CDR1 and CDR2: SGHRS and YFSETQ. The CDR3 is made up of 15 amino acids. This CDR3 reads CASSLEASGIYEQYF. In nucleotides, the CDR3 is TGCGCCAGCAGCTTGGAGGCTAGCGGGATCTACGAGCAGTACTTC.

CDR3 sequence: CSVELVLGNEQYF. DNA for the CDR3: TGCAGCGTTGAACTAGTTCTAGGCAATGAGCAGTACTTC. J is TRBJ2-5 and V is TRBV29-1; no firm D call. Germline V gene data show CDR1 as SQVTM and CDR2 as ANQGSEA. Trimming stripped 2 bases from V and 11 bases from J, with 18 bases between. CDR3 length: 13 residues.